This T cell receptor (beta chain) was documented in a study of Ad26.COV2.S vaccination and SARS-CoV-2 variants. Across the whole study: In the COV1001 trial, the donor was in the Ad26.COV2.S arm. Participants got Ad26.COV2.S intramuscularly, once or twice 56 days apart.

Germline V gene lookup returns CDR1 SEHNR and CDR2 FQNEAQ (reference sequence). CDR3 length: 14 amino acids. The V gene lost 5 bases and the J gene lost 5 bases, with 16 bases spanning the gap. Overall study results and limits: The placebo group had lower spike-specific TCR breadth than the vaccine recipients did.

The treatment is: some 20 received Ad26.COV2.S at low or high dose, single or two shots; 5 received placebo; per-sample allocation not given. Samples analyzed were those drawn on day 63 after the first vaccine or placebo injection. Wuhan-strain SARS-CoV-2 spike was expressed by the Ad26 vector that made up the vaccine. This clone appeared a single time. What it binds is unknown. Some clones are missing from TCRdb's copy, which holds only in-frame ones; the method was immunoSEQ multiplex PCR. In the table there are some 240,000 clones, roughly 87% of which are singletons. This specimen consisted of peripheral blood, obtained in a trial of Ad26.COV2.S vaccine versus placebo. This rearrangement joins TRBV7-9 to TRBJ2-7; D is possibly TRBD1 (5 bases). This TCR came from a person between 18 and 65 years old who received the Ad26.COV2.S COVID-19 vaccine or a placebo. CDR3 protein: CASSKAGYQDEQYF. In DNA, the CDR3 is TGTGCCAGCAGCAAGGCAGGGTATCAGGACGAGCAGTACTTC.